The T cell receptor (beta chain) under discussion was sequenced for a study of memory CD4+ T cells and cytomegalovirus serostatus. The overall study: Healthy Belgian adult donors included 9 or 10 CMV-positive and approximately 25 CMV-negative people.

Trimming stripped 7 bases from V and 1 base from J, with 14 bases between. This CDR3 region has 15 residues. Germline lookup yields CDR1 MNHNS and CDR2 SASEGT. The sort gate was single viable CD3+CD4+CD8-CD45RO+ cells for memory CD4+ T cells. As processed by the authors: Out-of-frame sequences were removed, leaving 2 million or so distinct TCRbeta sequences. Assay used: immunoSEQ multiplex PCR; TCRdb lists only in-frame clones, some missing. V and J calls and clone size are given by that table; D and trimming were obtained from the DNA. The data contain over 40,000 clones, approximately 81% of them singletons.

The chain has TRBV6-1 and TRBJ1-5; a possible D gene is TRBD1 (5 bases). The specimen sequenced was memory CD4+ T cells from blood. The TCR sequence derives from an adult in good health and CMV-seropositive. The CDR3 protein is CASNGWQGSNQPQHF. CDR3 sequence (DNA): TGTGCCAGCAACGGTTGGCAGGGAAGCAATCAGCCCCAGCATTTT.